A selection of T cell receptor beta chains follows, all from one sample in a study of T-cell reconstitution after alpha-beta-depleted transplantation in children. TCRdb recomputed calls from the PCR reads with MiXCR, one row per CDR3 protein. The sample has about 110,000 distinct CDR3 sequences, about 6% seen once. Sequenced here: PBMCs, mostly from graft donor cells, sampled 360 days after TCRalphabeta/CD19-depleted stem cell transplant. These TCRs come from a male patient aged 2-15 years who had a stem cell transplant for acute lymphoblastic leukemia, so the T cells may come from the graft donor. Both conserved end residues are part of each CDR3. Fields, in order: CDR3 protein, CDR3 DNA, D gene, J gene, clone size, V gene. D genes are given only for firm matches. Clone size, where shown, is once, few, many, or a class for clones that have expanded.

CATLRRNEQFF	TGTGCCACTCTAAGGCGGAATGAGCAGTTCTTC	NA	TRBJ2-1	NA	TRBV2
CASSSGQGDTGELFF	TGTGCCAGCAGCTCCGGACAGGGGGACACCGGGGAGCTGTTTTTT	TRBD1	TRBJ2-2	NA	TRBV28
CASRGGAGEAFF	TGTGCCAGCAGAGGGGGCGCCGGTGAAGCTTTCTTT	TRBD1	TRBJ1-1	few	TRBV7-9
CASSLTVSGNTIYF	TGTGCCAGCAGCTTAACGGTCTCTGGAAACACCATATATTTT	NA	TRBJ1-3	few	TRBV7-9
CASNKQAYNEQFF	TGTGCCAGCAACAAACAGGCCTACAATGAGCAGTTCTTC	NA	TRBJ2-1	many	TRBV6-2/TRBV6-3
CASSLPGSYQETQYF	TGTGCCAGCAGCTTGCCGGGGTCGTACCAAGAGACCCAGTACTTC	NA	TRBJ2-5	NA	TRBV5-4
CASTSRVLAERQTQYF	TGTGCCAGCACCTCCCGGGTACTAGCGGAGAGACAGACCCAGTACTTC	TRBD2	TRBJ2-5	many	TRBV7-2
CASTLKAISGLFF	TGTGCCAGCACCCTAAAGGCTATATCCGGGCTTTTCTTC	NA	TRBJ2-7	many	TRBV13
CASSLVQGQETQYF	TGTGCCAGCAGCTTGGTGCAGGGACAAGAGACCCAGTACTTC	NA	TRBJ2-5	many	TRBV5-6
CASSQDFSTTYEQYF	TGCGCCAGCAGCCAAGATTTTTCCACTACCTACGAGCAGTACTTC	NA	TRBJ2-7	many	TRBV4-3
CASSVSGVQFYNEQFF	TGTGCCAGCAGCGTATCCGGTGTCCAGTTCTACAATGAGCAGTTCTTC	NA	TRBJ2-1	many	TRBV9
CASSLRTSGVSQGANVLTF	TGTGCCAGCAGCCTGAGGACTAGCGGGGTTTCTCAGGGGGCCAACGTCCTGACTTTC	TRBD2	TRBJ2-6	NA	TRBV4-2
CASSTPNRDGYTF	TGTGCCAGCAGTACTCCTAACAGGGATGGCTACACCTTC	NA	TRBJ1-2	many	TRBV28
CASSVATDSSYEQYF	TGTGCCAGCAGCGTAGCAACAGATAGCTCCTACGAGCAGTACTTC	NA	TRBJ2-7	many	TRBV9
CASSIGGRNYGYTF	TGTGCCAGTAGTATCGGCGGAAGAAACTATGGCTACACCTTC	NA	TRBJ1-2	few	TRBV19
CASSPILGMDTQYF	TGTGCCAGCAGCCCGATTCTCGGTATGGATACGCAGTATTTT	NA	TRBJ2-3	many	TRBV6-5
CASSISGTYNEQFF	TGTGCCAGTAGTATATCCGGAACATACAATGAGCAGTTCTTC	NA	TRBJ2-1	NA	TRBV19
CATLGAPEETQYF	TGTGCCACCTTGGGGGCCCCAGAAGAGACCCAGTACTTC	NA	TRBJ2-5	NA	TRBV6-2/TRBV6-3
CASSPNTGGYNEQFF	TGCGCCAGCAGCCCTAATACAGGGGGCTACAATGAGCAGTTCTTC	TRBD1	TRBJ2-1	many	TRBV4-3
CASSYRALSSYEQYF	TGTGCCAGCAGTTACAGGGCCCTGAGCTCCTACGAGCAGTACTTC	NA	TRBJ2-7	many	TRBV6-2/TRBV6-3
CASSQDVAGGPYNEQFF	TGCGCCAGCAGCCAAGATGTAGCGGGAGGGCCTTACAATGAGCAGTTCTTC	TRBD2	TRBJ2-1	many	TRBV4-3
CASSPTRTEQFF	TGTGCCAGCAGTCCTACTAGGACTGAGCAGTTCTTC	NA	TRBJ2-1	few	TRBV9
CASSVLSGAGELFF	TGTGCCAGCTCAGTTCTATCCGGGGCCGGGGAGCTGTTTTTT	NA	TRBJ2-2	many	TRBV27
CAWSVNEQYF	TGTGCCTGGAGTGTAAACGAGCAGTACTTC	NA	TRBJ2-7	NA	TRBV30
CASSKEQRLLNTEAFF	TGTGCCAGCAGTAAAGAACAGAGGCTACTGAACACTGAAGCTTTCTTT	NA	TRBJ1-1	few	TRBV6-1
CASSLRGGRATEQFF	TGTGCCAGCAGCTTAAGGGGCGGGAGGGCCACTGAGCAGTTCTTC	TRBD2	TRBJ2-1	NA	TRBV7-3
CASTPLLQGGTEAFF	TGCGCCAGCACCCCGCTGCTACAGGGGGGCACTGAAGCTTTCTTT	TRBD1	TRBJ1-1	NA	TRBV5-1
CASSPLQGTQPQHF	TGTGCCAGCAGTCCCCTACAGGGCACACAGCCCCAGCATTTT	NA	TRBJ1-5	few	TRBV28
CSARPMNTEAFF	TGCAGTGCTAGACCTATGAACACTGAAGCTTTCTTT	NA	TRBJ1-1	NA	TRBV20-1
CASSLGGPLNTEAFF	TGTGCCAGCAGCTTAGGGGGTCCCTTGAACACTGAAGCTTTCTTT	NA	TRBJ1-1	few	TRBV7-9
CASSLAGGRNEQFF	TGTGCCAGCAGCTTAGCGGGAGGGCGGAATGAGCAGTTCTTC	TRBD2	TRBJ2-1	many	TRBV7-6
CASSQGPAAGHTDTQYF	TGTGCCAGCAGCCAAGGACCGGCGGCGGGGCACACAGATACGCAGTATTTT	NA	TRBJ2-3	many	TRBV4-2
CASSLPTGGTDTQYF	TGTGCCAGCAGCTTGCCGACGGGGGGCACAGATACGCAGTATTTT	NA	TRBJ2-3	many	TRBV9
CASSLFAASGTDNSPLHF	TGTGCCAGCAGCTTATTCGCTGCTTCCGGGACAGATAATTCACCCCTCCACTTT	TRBD1	TRBJ1-6	NA	TRBV7-2
CSARRQGLYEQYF	TGCAGTGCTAGAAGACAGGGCCTCTACGAGCAGTACTTC	TRBD1	TRBJ2-7	many	TRBV20-1
CASSVPGLADTQYF	TGTGCCAGCAGCGTACCGGGACTAGCAGATACGCAGTATTTT	TRBD2	TRBJ2-3	many	TRBV7-2
CASRAPGVGYTF	TGTGCCAGCAGGGCCCCAGGGGTTGGCTACACCTTC	NA	TRBJ1-2	few	TRBV9
CASSGPTGELFF	TGCGCCAGCAGCGGTCCGACCGGGGAGCTGTTTTTT	NA	TRBJ2-2	many	TRBV4-1
CATSDRQGRVETQYF	TGTGCCACCAGTGACCGCCAGGGTAGGGTAGAGACCCAGTACTTC	NA	TRBJ2-5	many	TRBV24-1
CSARVASGGYEQYF	TGCAGTGCTAGAGTCGCTAGCGGGGGGTACGAGCAGTACTTC	TRBD2	TRBJ2-7	many	TRBV20-1
CASSLRTDLGSPLHF	TGTGCCAGCAGCTTGAGGACGGATCTCGGTTCACCCCTCCACTTT	NA	TRBJ1-6	few	TRBV13
CASGSTSDSQETQYF	TGTGCTAGTGGTTCCACCAGTGACTCCCAAGAGACCCAGTACTTC	NA	TRBJ2-5	many	TRBV12-5
CASSEGGAGAFF	TGTGCCAGCAGTGAAGGGGGCGCGGGAGCTTTCTTT	NA	TRBJ1-1	many	TRBV6-1
CASSIPGLAAHKEETQYF	TGTGCCAGCAGTATACCGGGACTAGCTGCACACAAAGAAGAGACCCAGTACTTC	TRBD2	TRBJ2-5	NA	TRBV28
CASSYTTGSNSPLHF	TGTGCCAGCAGTTACACGACAGGGAGTAATTCACCCCTCCACTTT	TRBD1	TRBJ1-6	many	TRBV6-5
CASSLGGGAAYEQYF	TGTGCCAGCAGCTTAGGGGGGGGCGCTGCCTACGAGCAGTACTTC	NA	TRBJ2-7	many	TRBV11-2
CASSLTATEAFF	TGTGCCAGCAGTTTGACAGCTACTGAAGCTTTCTTT	NA	TRBJ1-1	few	TRBV12-3/TRBV12-4
CASSTELGALGYTF	TGTGCCAGCAGCACCGAATTGGGGGCGCTTGGCTACACCTTC	NA	TRBJ1-2	many	TRBV9
CASSPDRGPRQPQHF	TGTGCCAGCAGTCCCGACAGGGGGCCGAGACAGCCCCAGCATTTT	TRBD1	TRBJ1-5	many	TRBV6-5